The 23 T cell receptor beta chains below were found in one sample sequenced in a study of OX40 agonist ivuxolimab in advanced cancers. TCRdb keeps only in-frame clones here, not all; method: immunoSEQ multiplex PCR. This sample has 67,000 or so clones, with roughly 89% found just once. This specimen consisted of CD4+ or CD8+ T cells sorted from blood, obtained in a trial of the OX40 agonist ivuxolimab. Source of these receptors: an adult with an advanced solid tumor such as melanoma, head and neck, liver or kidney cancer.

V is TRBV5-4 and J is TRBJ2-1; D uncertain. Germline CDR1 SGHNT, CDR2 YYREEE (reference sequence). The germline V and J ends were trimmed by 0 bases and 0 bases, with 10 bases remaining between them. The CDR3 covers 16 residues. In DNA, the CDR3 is TGTGCCAGCAGCTTGGTTTGGGGATCCTCCTACAATGAGCAGTTCTTC. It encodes CASSLVWGSSYNEQFF.

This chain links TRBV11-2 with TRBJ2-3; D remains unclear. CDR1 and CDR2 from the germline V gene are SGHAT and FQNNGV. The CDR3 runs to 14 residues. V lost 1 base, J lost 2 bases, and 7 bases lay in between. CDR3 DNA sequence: TGTGCCAGCAGCTTAGGGTGGTCCACAGATACGCAGTATTTT. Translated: CASSLGWSTDTQYF.

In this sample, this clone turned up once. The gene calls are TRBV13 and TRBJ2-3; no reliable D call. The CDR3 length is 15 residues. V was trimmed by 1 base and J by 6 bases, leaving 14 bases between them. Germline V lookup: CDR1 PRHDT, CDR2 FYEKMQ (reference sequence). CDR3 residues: CASSLVGMGKDTQYF. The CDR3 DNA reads TGTGCCAGCAGCTTAGTAGGTATGGGGAAGGATACGCAGTATTTT. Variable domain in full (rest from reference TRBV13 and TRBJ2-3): AAGVIQSPRHLIKEKRETATLKCYPIPRHDTVYWYQQGPGQDPQFLISFYEKMQSDKGSIPDRFSAQQFSDYHSELNMSSLELGDSALYFCASSLVGMGKDTQYFGPGTRLTVL.

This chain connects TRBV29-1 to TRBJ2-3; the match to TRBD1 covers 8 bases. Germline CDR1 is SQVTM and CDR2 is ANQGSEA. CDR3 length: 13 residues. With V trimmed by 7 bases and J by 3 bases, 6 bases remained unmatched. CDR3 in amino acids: CSARQGRTDTQYF. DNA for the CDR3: TGCAGCGCTAGACAGGGGAGGACAGATACGCAGTATTTT.

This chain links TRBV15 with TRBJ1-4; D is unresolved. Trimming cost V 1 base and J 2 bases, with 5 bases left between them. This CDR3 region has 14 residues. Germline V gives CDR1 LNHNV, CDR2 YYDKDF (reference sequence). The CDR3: CATSRVSTNEKLFF. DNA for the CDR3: TGTGCCACCAGCAGAGTCAGTACTAATGAAAAACTGTTTTTT. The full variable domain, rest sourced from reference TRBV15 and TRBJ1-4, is DAMVIQNPRYQVTQFGKPVTLSCSQTLNHNVMYWYQQKSSQAPKLLFHYYDKDFNNEADTPDNFQSRRPNTSFCFLDIRSPGLGDTAMYLCATSRVSTNEKLFFGSGTQLSVL.

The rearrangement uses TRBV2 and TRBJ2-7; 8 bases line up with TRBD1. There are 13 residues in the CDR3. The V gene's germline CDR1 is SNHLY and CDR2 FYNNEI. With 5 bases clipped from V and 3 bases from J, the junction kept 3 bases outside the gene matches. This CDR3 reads CASSRDRSYEQYF. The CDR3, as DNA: TGTGCCAGCAGTCGGGACAGGAGCTACGAGCAGTACTTC.

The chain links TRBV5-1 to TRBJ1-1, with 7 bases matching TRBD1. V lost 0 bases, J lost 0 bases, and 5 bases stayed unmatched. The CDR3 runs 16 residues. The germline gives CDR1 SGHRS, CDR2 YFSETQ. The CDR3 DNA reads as TGCGCCAGCAGCTTGGGACAGGGAATCATGAACACTGAAGCTTTCTTT. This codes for CASSLGQGIMNTEAFF.

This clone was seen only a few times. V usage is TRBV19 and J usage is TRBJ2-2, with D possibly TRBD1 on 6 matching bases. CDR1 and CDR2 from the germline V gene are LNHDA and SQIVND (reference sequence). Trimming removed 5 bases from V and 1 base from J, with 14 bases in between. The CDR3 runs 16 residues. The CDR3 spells CASSLPTGENTGELFF. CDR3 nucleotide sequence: TGTGCCAGTAGTCTTCCGACAGGAGAGAACACCGGGGAGCTGTTTTTT.

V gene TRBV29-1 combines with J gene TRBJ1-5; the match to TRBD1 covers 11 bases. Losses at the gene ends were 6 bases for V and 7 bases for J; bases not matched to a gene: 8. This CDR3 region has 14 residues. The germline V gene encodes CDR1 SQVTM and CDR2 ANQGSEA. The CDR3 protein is CSVGTGGGGQPQHF. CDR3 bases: TGCAGCGTCGGGACAGGGGGAGGCGGCCAGCCCCAGCATTTT.

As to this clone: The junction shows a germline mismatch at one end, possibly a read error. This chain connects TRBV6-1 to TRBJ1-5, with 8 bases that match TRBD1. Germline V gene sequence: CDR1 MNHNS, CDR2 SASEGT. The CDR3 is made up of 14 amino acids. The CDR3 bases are TGTGCCAGCACTGTTGACAGGGGCAATCGGCCCCAGCATTTT. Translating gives CASTVDRGNRPQHF.

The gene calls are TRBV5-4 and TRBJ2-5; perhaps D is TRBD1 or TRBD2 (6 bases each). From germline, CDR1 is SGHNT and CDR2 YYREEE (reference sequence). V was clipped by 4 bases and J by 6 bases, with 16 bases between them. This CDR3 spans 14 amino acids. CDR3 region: CASSPLEGGKTQYF. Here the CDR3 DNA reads TGTGCCAGCAGCCCCCTGGAGGGGGGAAAGACCCAGTACTTC.

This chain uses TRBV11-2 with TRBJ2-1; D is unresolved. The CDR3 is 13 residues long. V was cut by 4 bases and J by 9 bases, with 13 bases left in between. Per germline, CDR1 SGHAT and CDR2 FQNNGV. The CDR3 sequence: CASSSTFESEQFF. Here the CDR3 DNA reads TGTGCCAGCAGCTCGACCTTCGAATCTGAGCAGTTCTTC.

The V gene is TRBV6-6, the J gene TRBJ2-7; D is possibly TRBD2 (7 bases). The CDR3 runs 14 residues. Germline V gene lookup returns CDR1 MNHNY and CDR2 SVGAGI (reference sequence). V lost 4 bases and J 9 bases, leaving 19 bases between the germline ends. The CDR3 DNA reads TGTGCCAGCAGTTGGTCTAACGGGGGGCCGGGGCAGTACTTC. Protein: CASSWSNGGPGQYF.

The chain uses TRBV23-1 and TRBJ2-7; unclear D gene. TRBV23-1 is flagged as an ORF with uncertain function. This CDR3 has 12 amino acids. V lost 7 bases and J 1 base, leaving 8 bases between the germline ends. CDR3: CASTRPSYEQYF. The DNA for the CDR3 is TGCGCCAGCACCCGACCTTCCTACGAGCAGTACTTC.

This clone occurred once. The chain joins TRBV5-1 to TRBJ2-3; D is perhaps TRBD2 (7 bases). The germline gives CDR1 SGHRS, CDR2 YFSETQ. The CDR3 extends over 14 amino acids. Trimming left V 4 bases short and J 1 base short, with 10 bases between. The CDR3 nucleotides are TGCGCCAGCAGCCCGGGGGGCGGCACAGATACGCAGTATTTT. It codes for CASSPGGGTDTQYF.

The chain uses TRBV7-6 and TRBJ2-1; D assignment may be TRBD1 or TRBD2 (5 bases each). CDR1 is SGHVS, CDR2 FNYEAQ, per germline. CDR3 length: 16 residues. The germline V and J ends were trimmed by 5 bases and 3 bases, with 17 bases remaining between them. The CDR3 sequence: CASSLSPGAIYNEQFF. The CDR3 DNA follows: TGTGCCAGCAGCCTTAGCCCCGGGGCTATCTACAATGAGCAGTTCTTC.

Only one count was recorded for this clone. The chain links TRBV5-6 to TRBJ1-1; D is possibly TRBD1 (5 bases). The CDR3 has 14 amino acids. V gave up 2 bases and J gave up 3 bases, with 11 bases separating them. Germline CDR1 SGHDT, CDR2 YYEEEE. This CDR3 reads CASSLVGGDTEAFF. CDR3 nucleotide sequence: TGTGCCAGCAGCTTAGTTGGGGGGGACACTGAAGCTTTCTTT.

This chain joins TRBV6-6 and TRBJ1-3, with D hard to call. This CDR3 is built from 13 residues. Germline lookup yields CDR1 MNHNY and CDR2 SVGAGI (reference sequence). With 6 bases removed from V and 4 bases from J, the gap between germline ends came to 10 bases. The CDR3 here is CASRTFGGNTIYF. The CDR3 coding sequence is TGTGCCAGCAGGACGTTTGGCGGAAACACCATATATTTT.

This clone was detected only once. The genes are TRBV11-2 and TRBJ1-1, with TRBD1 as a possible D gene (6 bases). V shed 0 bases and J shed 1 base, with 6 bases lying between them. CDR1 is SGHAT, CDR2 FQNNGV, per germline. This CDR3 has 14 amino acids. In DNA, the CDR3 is TGTGCCAGCAGCTTAGAGACAGGGAACACTGAAGCTTTCTTT. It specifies CASSLETGNTEAFF.

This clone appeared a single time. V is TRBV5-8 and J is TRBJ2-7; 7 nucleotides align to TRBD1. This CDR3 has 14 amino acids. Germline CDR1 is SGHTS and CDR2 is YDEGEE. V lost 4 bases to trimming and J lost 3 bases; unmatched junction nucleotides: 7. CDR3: CASSGDRVRYEQYF. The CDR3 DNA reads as TGTGCCAGCAGCGGTGACAGGGTTCGCTACGAGCAGTACTTC.

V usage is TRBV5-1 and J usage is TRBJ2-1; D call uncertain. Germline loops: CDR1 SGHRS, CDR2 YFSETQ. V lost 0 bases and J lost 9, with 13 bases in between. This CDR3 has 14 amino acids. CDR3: CASSLVSGYGEQFF. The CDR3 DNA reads TGCGCCAGCAGCTTGGTCTCGGGCTACGGTGAGCAGTTCTTC.

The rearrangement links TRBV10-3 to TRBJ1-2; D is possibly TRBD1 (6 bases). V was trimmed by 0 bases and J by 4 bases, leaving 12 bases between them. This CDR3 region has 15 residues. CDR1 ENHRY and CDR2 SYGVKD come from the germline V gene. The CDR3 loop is CAISESEGGAYGYTF. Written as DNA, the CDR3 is TGTGCCATCAGTGAGTCGGAGGGGGGGGCCTATGGCTACACCTTC.

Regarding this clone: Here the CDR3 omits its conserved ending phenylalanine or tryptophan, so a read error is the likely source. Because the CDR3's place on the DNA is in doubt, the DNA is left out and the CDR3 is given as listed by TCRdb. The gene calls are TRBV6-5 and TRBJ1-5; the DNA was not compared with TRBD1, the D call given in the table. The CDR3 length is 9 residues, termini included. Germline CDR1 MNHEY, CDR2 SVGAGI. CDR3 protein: CASSDTNWV.